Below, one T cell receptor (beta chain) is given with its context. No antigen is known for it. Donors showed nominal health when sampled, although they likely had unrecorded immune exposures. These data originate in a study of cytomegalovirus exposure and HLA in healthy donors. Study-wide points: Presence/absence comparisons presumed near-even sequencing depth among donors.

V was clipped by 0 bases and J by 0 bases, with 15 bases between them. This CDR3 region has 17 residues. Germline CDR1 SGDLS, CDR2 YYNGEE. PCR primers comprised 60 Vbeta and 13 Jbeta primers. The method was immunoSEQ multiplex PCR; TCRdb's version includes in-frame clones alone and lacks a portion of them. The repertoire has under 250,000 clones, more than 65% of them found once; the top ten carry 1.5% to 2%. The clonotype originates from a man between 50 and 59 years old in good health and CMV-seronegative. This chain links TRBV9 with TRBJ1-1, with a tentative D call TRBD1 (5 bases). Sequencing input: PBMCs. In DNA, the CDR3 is TGTGCCAGCAGCGTAGAGGGGTTCGGAACGGTGAACACTGAAGCTTTCTTT. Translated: CASSVEGFGTVNTEAFF.